This passage covers 26 T cell receptor beta chains from one sample sequenced in a study of response to subunit inactivated influenza vaccine. One entry per CDR3 protein results from TCRdb running MiXCR on the RT-PCR reads. The sample shows about 530,000 distinct CDR3 sequences, 10% to 15% of them seen only once. Source: PBMCs from blood, taken roughly 46 days after vaccination. The receptor source for this set is a man in his fifties who received an inactivated influenza vaccine.

In its sample, this clonotype was seen many times. The J gene is TRBJ1-4, the V gene TRBV4-3; 10 nucleotides agree with TRBD1. The V gene's germline CDR1 is LGHNA and CDR2 YSLEER. The length of the CDR3 is 16 residues. V was clipped by 3 bases and J by 8 bases; unmatched bases: 9. CDR3 loop: CASSHSDRGLKEKLFF. CDR3 bases: TGCGCCAGCAGCCATTCCGACAGGGGGCTGAAAGAAAAACTGTTTTTT.

Ten or more counts support this clonotype. The CDR3 region has the DNA TGTGCCAGCAGCTTGGAGGGTCGTTACACTGAAGCTTTCTTT. This encodes CASSLEGRYTEAFF. This chain uses TRBV5-5 with TRBJ1-1; no clear D gene. V was cut by 0 bases and J by 3 bases, with 9 bases left in between. From germline, CDR1 is SGHKS and CDR2 YYEKEE (reference sequence). This CDR3 spans 14 amino acids.

This clonotype was detected only a few times. The genes are TRBV15 and TRBJ2-3; D may match TRBD1 or TRBD2 (5 bases each). Trimming stripped 0 bases from V and 4 bases from J, with 11 bases between. The CDR3 has 15 amino acids. Germline V gene data show CDR1 as LNHNV and CDR2 as YYDKDF (reference sequence). The CDR3 here is CATSRDGREPDTQYF. The CDR3 DNA sequence: TGTGCCACCAGCAGAGATGGCAGGGAGCCAGATACGCAGTATTTT.

This clonotype came up a few times. The V call is TRBV6-2 or TRBV6-3, the J call TRBJ1-2; 7 bases line up with TRBD1. The CDR3 contains 14 residues. Germline V gene data show CDR1 as MNHEY and CDR2 as SVGEGT. V gave up 6 bases and J gave up 2 bases; unmatched junction bases: 6. The CDR3 reads CASRRTGQNYGYTF. The CDR3 nucleotides are TGTGCCAGCAGGAGAACGGGACAGAACTATGGCTACACCTTC.

V gene TRBV7-2 combines with J gene TRBJ1-1, with D maybe TRBD1 (5 bases). CDR1 and CDR2 (germline): SGHTA, FQGNSA. Trimming pared 1 base from V and 5 bases from J, leaving 11 bases between. CDR3 length: 14 amino acids. The CDR3 sequence is CASSLVGGRTEAFF. The CDR3 DNA follows: TGTGCCAGCAGCTTAGTGGGGGGGAGGACTGAAGCTTTCTTT.

This clonotype was detected many times. The chain is built from TRBV24-1 and TRBJ2-7; no reliable D call. CDR1 is KGHDR, CDR2 SFDVKD, per germline. CDR3 length: 13 amino acids. V lost 2 bases, J lost 5 bases, and 9 bases lay in between. The CDR3 loop reads CATSDSARDEQYF. CDR3 sequence (DNA): TGTGCCACCAGTGATTCGGCCCGGGACGAGCAGTACTTC.

In this sample, this clonotype turned up a few times. The chain combines TRBV7-2 with TRBJ1-4; D is unclear. V lost 1 base and J lost 3, with 6 bases in between. Germline CDR1 reads SGHTA; CDR2 reads FQGNSA. This CDR3 is built from 14 residues. The CDR3 loop reads CASSLGGSNEKLFF. CDR3 bases: TGTGCCAGCAGCTTAGGGGGTTCTAATGAAAAACTGTTTTTT.

The chain couples TRBV20-1 to TRBJ2-1; TRBD2 is a possible D gene (6 bases). CDR1 is DFQATT and CDR2 is SNEGSKA in the germline V gene (reference sequence). Trimming shortened V by 6 bases and J by 9 bases, and 15 bases separated the two germline ends. The CDR3 sequence is 12 residues long. Written as DNA, the CDR3 is TGCAGTGCCCCGGGAGCCTACGGTGAGCAGTTCTTC. It codes for CSAPGAYGEQFF.

This clonotype was recorded a few times. The chain has TRBV6-2 or TRBV6-3 and TRBJ2-1; D perhaps matches TRBD2 (6 bases). CDR3 length equals 17 residues. Germline V lookup: CDR1 MNHEY, CDR2 SVGEGT. Deletions cut 4 bases from V and 1 base from J, with 17 bases between. In nucleotides, the CDR3 is TGTGCCAGCAGTTCCAATTCGGAGGGGAAGTCCTACAATGAGCAGTTCTTC. Amino acid sequence: CASSSNSEGKSYNEQFF.

V and J are TRBV28 and TRBJ2-7, with TRBD2 identical over 12 bases. In germline, CDR1 is MDHEN, CDR2 SYDVKM. The CDR3 runs to 15 residues. The V segment lost 6 bases and the J segment 7 bases; nucleotides outside the gene matches: 10. CDR3: CASRTLAGGRREQYF. Here the CDR3 DNA reads TGTGCCAGCAGAACCCTAGCGGGAGGGCGTCGGGAGCAGTACTTC.

There are a few counts of this clonotype. The J gene is TRBJ1-1, the V gene TRBV10-3; D perhaps matches TRBD1 (6 bases). The V gene's germline CDR1 is ENHRY and CDR2 SYGVKD. Trimming took off 4 bases at V and 0 bases at J, with 12 bases between the two ends. This CDR3 has 15 residues. CDR3: CAISGGQTMNTEAFF. In DNA form, the CDR3 reads TGTGCCATCAGTGGCGGACAGACCATGAACACTGAAGCTTTCTTT.

This clonotype was seen only a few times. The V gene is TRBV2, the J gene TRBJ2-1; D possibly corresponds to TRBD2 (5 bases). Germline lookup yields CDR1 SNHLY and CDR2 FYNNEI. The CDR3 spans 16 residues. Trimming took 2 bases from V and 0 from J, leaving 11 bases between them. DNA for the CDR3: TGTGCCAGCAGTGAATCTGGTGGGAGCTCCTACAATGAGCAGTTCTTC. Translation: CASSESGGSSYNEQFF.

This clonotype has at least ten counts. The rearrangement links TRBV7-2 to TRBJ1-2; 7 bases are shared with TRBD1. Germline V gives CDR1 SGHTA, CDR2 FQGNSA. The junction had 7 bases not matched to a gene; V was cut back by 5 bases and J by 4 bases. The CDR3 is 14 amino acids. DNA of the CDR3: TGTGCCAGCAGCGCACAGGGGCAAGGCTATGGCTACACCTTC. The encoded protein is CASSAQGQGYGYTF.

The J gene is TRBJ2-7, the V gene TRBV30, with 7 bases aligning to TRBD1. Germline V lookup: CDR1 GTSNPN, CDR2 SVGIG (reference sequence). Unmatched junction bases numbered 6, after V lost 5 bases and J lost 2 bases. The CDR3 spans 13 residues. CDR3 bases: TGTGCCTGGGGCCGGGACAGCACCTACGAGCAGTACTTC. Protein product: CAWGRDSTYEQYF. Variable domain in full (rest from reference TRBV30 and TRBJ2-7): SQTIHQWPATLVQPVGSPLSLECTVEGTSNPNLYWYRQAAGRGLQLLFYSVGIGQISSEVPQNLSASRPQDRQFILSSKKLLLSDSGFYLCAWGRDSTYEQYFGPGTRLTVT.

This chain connects TRBV10-3 to TRBJ2-7, with D maybe TRBD1 (5 bases). The germline CDR1 and CDR2 sequences are ENHRY and SYGVKD. V shed 0 bases and J shed 0 bases, with 12 bases lying between them. The CDR3 is made up of 16 amino acids. The CDR3: CAISESGQQVSYEQYF. CDR3 DNA: TGTGCCATCAGTGAGTCAGGTCAACAGGTCTCCTACGAGCAGTACTTC.

This clonotype was seen a few times. The rearrangement uses TRBV20-1 and TRBJ2-3; the match to TRBD2 covers 10 bases. Germline V gives CDR1 DFQATT, CDR2 SNEGSKA (reference sequence). Trimming cost V 0 bases and J 10 bases; bases outside gene matches: 13. This CDR3 spans 16 amino acids. CDR3 protein: CSARDSLAGDRRSQYF. The CDR3 DNA is TGCAGTGCTAGAGATTCCCTAGCGGGAGATCGCCGCTCGCAGTATTTT.

The V gene is TRBV6-5, the J gene TRBJ2-1; the match to TRBD2 covers 12 bases. CDR3 length: 19 amino acids. The J segment lost 4 bases and the V segment lost 0 bases, leaving 10 bases of the junction unmatched. Germline lookup yields CDR1 MNHEY and CDR2 SVGAGI. The CDR3 DNA reads TGTGCCAGCAGTTACTCGAAACTAGCGGGGGGCCCCGTTTACAATGAGCAGTTCTTC. Its translation: CASSYSKLAGGPVYNEQFF.

This clonotype was detected once. The chain joins TRBV20-1 to TRBJ2-7, with 14 bases fitting TRBD2. The CDR3 totals 14 residues. V was clipped by 3 bases and J by 7 bases; unmatched bases: 5. CDR1 and CDR2 (germline): DFQATT, SNEGSKA (reference sequence). As DNA, the CDR3 is TGCAGTGCTAGGGGACTAGCGGGAGCTCGGGAGCAGTACTTC. Its protein is CSARGLAGAREQYF.

The rearrangement joins TRBV10-3 to TRBJ2-2; 7 positions match TRBD2. Germline-derived CDR1 and CDR2 are ENHRY and SYGVKD. J gave up 5 bases and V 8 bases, and 8 bases lay outside the gene matches. The CDR3 has 14 amino acids. The DNA for the CDR3 is TGTGCCATCGCGGGGCAGCGGGGTACCGGGGAGCTGTTTTTT. This translates into CAIAGQRGTGELFF.

The genes are TRBV20-1 and TRBJ2-7; 12 nucleotides line up with TRBD1. Per the germline V gene, CDR1 is DFQATT and CDR2 is SNEGSKA (reference sequence). The CDR3 totals 17 residues. Trimming took 4 bases from V and 3 from J; bases not matched to a gene: 13. This CDR3 reads CSATPGTGGLGVYEQYF. The CDR3 DNA reads TGCAGTGCTACCCCCGGGACAGGGGGCCTAGGCGTCTACGAGCAGTACTTC.

This clonotype was seen a few times. The chain carries TRBV4-3 and TRBJ2-5; 11 bases match TRBD2. Germline V gives CDR1 LGHNA, CDR2 YSLEER. CDR3 length: 16 residues. V shed 4 bases and J 5 bases; nucleotides not matched to a gene: 9. In DNA form, the CDR3 reads TGCGCCAGCAGCCCGTTTAGCGGGAGGGCCGGGGAGACCCAGTACTTC. This encodes CASSPFSGRAGETQYF.

This clonotype was seen ten or more times. The chain has TRBV12-3 or TRBV12-4 and TRBJ2-7; possible D gene TRBD2, 6 bases. The V end was cut by 3 bases, the J end by 7 bases, with 10 bases between. This CDR3 spans 12 amino acids. The CDR3 DNA is TGTGCCAGCAGTTTCGCGGGGAGGGAGCAGTACTTC. Translation: CASSFAGREQYF.

The chain recombines TRBV7-8 with TRBJ1-2, with D hard to call. This CDR3 has 12 amino acids. The V and J ends lost 0 bases and 4 bases respectively, with 3 bases between them. Germline V gene sequence: CDR1 SGHVS, CDR2 FQNEAQ. The CDR3 loop reads CASSLATYGYTF. The CDR3 DNA sequence: TGTGCCAGCAGCTTAGCGACCTATGGCTACACCTTC.

This clonotype was picked up many times. V and J are TRBV11-2 and TRBJ2-1; no definite D call. Trimming took 5 bases from V and 5 from J, leaving 4 bases between them. The CDR3 runs 11 residues. Germline V gives CDR1 SGHAT, CDR2 FQNNGV. CDR3 residues: CASSPHNEQFF. The CDR3 DNA reads TGTGCCAGCAGCCCCCACAATGAGCAGTTCTTC.

V and J are TRBV5-1 and TRBJ2-2; 7 bases fit TRBD2. The V segment lost 3 bases and the J segment 4 bases; nucleotides outside the gene matches: 6. Germline V gene data show CDR1 as SGHRS and CDR2 as YFSETQ. The CDR3 contains 15 residues. CDR3 protein: CASSSGLPSTGELFF. The CDR3 DNA follows: TGCGCCAGCAGCTCGGGACTACCAAGCACCGGGGAGCTGTTTTTT.

This clonotype was observed a few times. V usage is TRBV5-1 and J usage is TRBJ2-1, with no clear D. This CDR3 contains 15 residues. From germline, CDR1 is SGHRS and CDR2 YFSETQ. Trimming took 0 bases from V and 2 from J, leaving 9 bases between them. The CDR3 sequence is CASSLGSLTYNEQFF. The DNA of the CDR3 is TGCGCCAGCAGCTTGGGTAGCCTGACCTACAATGAGCAGTTCTTC.